This TCR beta chain derives from a study of blood T cell repertoires in COVID-19. Study-level background: PBMCs, B-cell-depleted T cells, or T cells were the source of the cDNA or gDNA that made up the material.

V was pared by 0 bases and J by 10 bases, with 10 bases between. Germline loops: CDR1 SGHVS, CDR2 FQNEAQ. This CDR3 spans 14 amino acids. TCRdb's table, derived via immunoSEQ multiplex PCR, lists solely in-frame clones and lacks some. The table lists some 70,000 clones, more than 60% of them singletons. The chain is built from TRBV7-8 and TRBJ1-6; D gene uncertain. The sequenced sample was peripheral blood. This TCR was sampled from a man in his 60s with acute or convalescent COVID-19. The CDR3 coding sequence is TGTGCCAGCAGCTTAGCTCACTCGGTCTCACCCCTCCACTTT. Protein product: CASSLAHSVSPLHF.